This is a list of T cell receptor beta chains from one sample in a study of control samples from healthy donors and cancer patients. Libraries were prepared by immunoSEQ multiplex PCR; TCRdb keeps only in-frame clonotypes and omits some of them. This table has about 70,000 clones, approximately 80% appearing once. The sample was blood. The origin of the receptors is a man aged 50 to 60 in good health. The conserved cysteine and the conserved F or W are not part of the CDR3 here. A clone size is listed for some rows: how often the clone was seen (once, few, many), or a class if it is expanded.

V gene,clone size,CDR3 protein
TRBV7-9,-,ASSRDFDSNQPQH
TRBV7-9,few,ASSLGDLSRGRVTEAF
TRBV15,-,ATRQGALSTNEKLF
TRBV7-2,once,ASSPWGNQPQH
TRBV12-3/TRBV12-4,-,ASSFGRAAF
TRBV27,once,ASSFRDYHQETQY
TRBV2,-,ASRAQQTMGYT
TRBV12-3/TRBV12-4,-,ASSFPGNTIY
TRBV9,-,ASSVNRGTEAF
TRBV6-5,once,ASRDRNSPLH
TRBV21-1,-,ASSPQDRGSDTQY
TRBV13,-,ASSFTTGGGTTGELF
TRBV4-2,-,ASSQDVGLALQF
TRBV4-2,-,ASSQGRGTEDQPQH
TRBV10-3,few,ATATSDGAYEQY
TRBV24-1,-,ATKSPGQGGELF
TRBV6-2/TRBV6-3,few,ASSEPAGGKNIQY
TRBV21-1,few,GSGNTEAF
TRBV11-3,-,ASSLVGLAGTQGTQY
TRBV6-1,-,ASSEAGLAGIEQF
TRBV25-1,-,ASNLGGSYNSPLH
TRBV15,-,ATRGSPRVGGELF
TRBV27,-,ASTSGRGISDTQY
TRBV19,once,ASSIRDLRGEKLF
TRBV5-6,-,ASSLGDTQY
TRBV13,few,ASSLGGEDGYT
TRBV5-4,-,ASSRGFRTGIQETQY
TRBV10-3,-,AISSRTGINTEAF
TRBV27,few,ASSLYPADSAGSDSGRKGETQY
TRBV6-5,-,ASLSPQGGDGYT
TRBV5-4,-,ASSSPAGTDTQY
TRBV6-2/TRBV6-3,once,ASSWGLSYGYT
TRBV30,-,AWDPTGEGWGYT
TRBV29-1,-,SVRRGSYEQY
TRBV28,-,ATGDFRVNQPQH
TRBV28,-,ASRYDRETQY
TRBV28,-,ASSSPTGTDTGELF
TRBV24-1,-,ATSTITGPQH
TRBV7-3,-,ASSQTGFKNNEQF
TRBV15,-,ATSREQGGGETQY
TRBV5-1,-,ASNTGTGDEQY
TRBV20-1,once,SASTRVSSYEQY
TRBV4-3,-,ASSRDHFGTDTQY
TRBV18,-,ASSPPSGLYEQY
TRBV27,-,ASSFLAGGPGEQY
TRBV19,once,ASIAMVGTSGTDTQY
TRBV3-1/TRBV3-2,-,ASSQDLHYGYT
TRBV7-2,-,ASSLERALTGGNSPLH
TRBV5-1,-,ASSSSAPAGETQY
TRBV9,-,ASHRDAGGGSPLH
TRBV6-5,-,ASSYTLSYEQY